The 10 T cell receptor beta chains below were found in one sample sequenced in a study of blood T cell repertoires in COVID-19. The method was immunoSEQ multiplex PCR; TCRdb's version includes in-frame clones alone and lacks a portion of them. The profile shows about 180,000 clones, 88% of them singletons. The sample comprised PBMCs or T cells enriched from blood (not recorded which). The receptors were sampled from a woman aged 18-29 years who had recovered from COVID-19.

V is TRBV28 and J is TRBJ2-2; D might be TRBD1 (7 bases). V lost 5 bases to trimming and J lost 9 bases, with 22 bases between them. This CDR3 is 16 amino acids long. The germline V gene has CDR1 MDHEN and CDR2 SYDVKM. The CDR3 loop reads CASSEKQGGMRWELFF. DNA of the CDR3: TGTGCCAGCAGTGAGAAGCAGGGGGGTATGAGGTGGGAGCTGTTTTTT.

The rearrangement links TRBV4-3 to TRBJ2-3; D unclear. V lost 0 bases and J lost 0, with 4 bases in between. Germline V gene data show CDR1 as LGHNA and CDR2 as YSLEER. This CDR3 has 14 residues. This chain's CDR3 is CASSQESSTDTQYF. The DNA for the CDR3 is TGCGCCAGCAGCCAAGAGAGTAGCACAGATACGCAGTATTTT.

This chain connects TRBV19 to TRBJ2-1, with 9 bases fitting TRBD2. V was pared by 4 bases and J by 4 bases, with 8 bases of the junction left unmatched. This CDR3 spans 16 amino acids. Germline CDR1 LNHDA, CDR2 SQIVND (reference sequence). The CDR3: CASSTGLADLYNEQFF. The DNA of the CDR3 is TGTGCCAGTAGTACGGGACTAGCCGATCTTTACAATGAGCAGTTCTTC.

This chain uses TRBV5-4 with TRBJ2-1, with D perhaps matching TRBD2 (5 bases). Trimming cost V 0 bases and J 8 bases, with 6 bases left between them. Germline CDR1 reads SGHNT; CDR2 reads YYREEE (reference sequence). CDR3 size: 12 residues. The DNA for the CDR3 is TGTGCCAGCAGCTTGGCGGGGTATGAGCAGTTCTTC. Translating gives CASSLAGYEQFF.

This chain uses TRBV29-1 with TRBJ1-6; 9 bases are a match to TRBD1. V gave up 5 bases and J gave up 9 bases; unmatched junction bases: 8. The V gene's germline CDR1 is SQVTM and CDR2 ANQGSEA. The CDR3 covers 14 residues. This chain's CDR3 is CSVSRTGEGSPLHF. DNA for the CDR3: TGCAGCGTTTCTAGGACAGGGGAGGGTTCACCCCTCCACTTT. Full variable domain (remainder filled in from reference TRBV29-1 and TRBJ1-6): SAVISQKPSRDICQRGTSLTIQCQVDSQVTMMFWYRQQPGQSLTLIATANQGSEATYESGFVIDKFPISRPNLTFSTLTVSNMSPEDSSIYLCSVSRTGEGSPLHFGNGTRLTVT.

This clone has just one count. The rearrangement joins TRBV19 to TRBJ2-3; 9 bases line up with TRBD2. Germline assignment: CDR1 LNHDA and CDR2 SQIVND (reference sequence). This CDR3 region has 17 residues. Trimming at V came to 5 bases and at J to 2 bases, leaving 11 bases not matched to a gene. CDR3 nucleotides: TGTGCCAGTAGTGGGGATCTAGCGGGAAGAACCACAGATACGCAGTATTTT. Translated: CASSGDLAGRTTDTQYF.

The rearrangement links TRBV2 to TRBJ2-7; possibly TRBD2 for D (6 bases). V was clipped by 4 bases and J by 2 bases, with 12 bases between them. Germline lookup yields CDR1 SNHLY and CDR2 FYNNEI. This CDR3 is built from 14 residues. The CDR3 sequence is CASSVLGLPYEQYF. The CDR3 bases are TGTGCCAGCAGTGTTCTGGGACTGCCCTACGAGCAGTACTTC.

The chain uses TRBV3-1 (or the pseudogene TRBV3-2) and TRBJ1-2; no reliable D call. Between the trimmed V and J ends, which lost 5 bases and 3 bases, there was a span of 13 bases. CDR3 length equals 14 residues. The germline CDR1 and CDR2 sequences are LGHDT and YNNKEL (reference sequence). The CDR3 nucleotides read TGTGCCAGCAGCAGCCGAGGCTCCTACTATGGCTACACCTTC. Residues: CASSSRGSYYGYTF.

The CDR3 DNA reads TGTGCCAGCGCCGGGGCAGGGGGCTACGAGCAGTACTTC. This sequence encodes CASAGAGGYEQYF. This chain links TRBV6-5 with TRBJ2-7; 7 bases match TRBD1. V lost 8 bases and J lost 3; bases outside the gene matches: 7. The CDR3 has 13 residues. Germline assignment: CDR1 MNHEY and CDR2 SVGAGI.

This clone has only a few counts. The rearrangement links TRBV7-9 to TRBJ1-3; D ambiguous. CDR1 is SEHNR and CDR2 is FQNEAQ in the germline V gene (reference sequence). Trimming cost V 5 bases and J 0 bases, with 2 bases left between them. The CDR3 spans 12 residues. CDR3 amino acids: CASSLSGNTIYF. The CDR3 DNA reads TGTGCCAGCAGCCTCTCTGGAAACACCATATATTTT.